One and the same sample provided the 27 T cell receptor beta chains below, sequenced in a study of CD8 T cells in ankylosing spondylitis. Overall study findings and caveats: A TCR beta motif of under 10 highly homologous variants appeared characteristic of ankylosing spondylitis blood.

Each CDR3 protein is one row after TCRdb ran MiXCR on the 5' RACE reads. The table includes 500,000 to 550,000 distinct CDR3 sequences, approximately 11% detected once. No antigen has been assigned to these receptors. The material sequenced was blood, either unsorted or a sorted T cell fraction (not recorded which). The receptor source for this set is a male donor with ankylosing spondylitis.

This clonotype was counted a few times. The chain uses TRBV20-1 and TRBJ2-1; 7 bases align to TRBD2. This CDR3 contains 18 residues. Germline V lookup: CDR1 DFQATT, CDR2 SNEGSKA (reference sequence). The ends lost 0 bases at V and 1 base at J; junction bases unmatched: 12. The chain's CDR3 is CSARDWGSGEGSYNEQFF. The CDR3, as DNA: TGCAGTGCTAGAGATTGGGGTTCGGGGGAGGGGTCCTACAATGAGCAGTTCTTC.

Ten or more counts support this clonotype. J is TRBJ2-3 and V is TRBV28; 7 nucleotides agree with TRBD1. This CDR3 spans 13 amino acids. V lost 7 bases, J lost 5 bases, and 6 bases stayed unmatched. CDR1 is MDHEN, CDR2 SYDVKM, per germline. This CDR3 reads CASNIPGGDTQYF. CDR3 nucleotide sequence: TGTGCCAGCAATATCCCAGGGGGAGATACGCAGTATTTT.

This clonotype was observed a handful of times. The chain combines TRBV2 with TRBJ2-2; 10 bases line up with TRBD1. Trimming took 10 bases from V and 6 from J; bases not matched to a gene: 2. Germline V gene lookup returns CDR1 SNHLY and CDR2 FYNNEI. This CDR3 region has 12 residues. DNA of the CDR3: TGTGCCATAGGGACAGGGGCCGGGGAGCTGTTTTTT. Translated: CAIGTGAGELFF.

This clonotype appeared many times. This chain joins TRBV4-2 and TRBJ1-3; D is possibly TRBD1 (5 bases). V was trimmed by 1 base and J by 3 bases, leaving 13 bases between them. Per germline, CDR1 LGHNA and CDR2 YNFKEQ. There are 16 residues in the CDR3. This CDR3 is CASSQVGGTDGNTIYF. The CDR3 nucleotides are TGTGCCAGCAGCCAAGTGGGGGGGACGGATGGAAACACCATATATTTT.

This clonotype was observed a few times. This chain links TRBV20-1 with TRBJ2-6; the D is unclear. V was shortened by 5 bases and J by 0 bases, with 5 bases between the two germline ends. Per the germline V gene, CDR1 is DFQATT and CDR2 is SNEGSKA (reference sequence). The CDR3 contains 13 residues. The CDR3 loop reads CSAPTSGANVLTF. In DNA, the CDR3 is TGCAGTGCTCCCACCTCTGGGGCCAACGTCCTGACTTTC.

This clonotype was counted a few times. This chain joins TRBV24-1 and TRBJ2-2, with 7 bases that match TRBD1. Per germline, CDR1 KGHDR and CDR2 SFDVKD. The trim removed 4 bases at V and 8 bases at J, leaving 9 bases unmatched. The CDR3 has 15 residues. CDR3 sequence: CATSDPRQGIGELFF. CDR3 in DNA: TGTGCCACCAGTGACCCCCGACAGGGAATAGGGGAGCTGTTTTTT.

This clonotype was observed many times. The genes are TRBV12-3 or TRBV12-4 and TRBJ1-1; D not resolved. The CDR3 is made up of 14 amino acids. Trimming left V 5 bases short and J 4 bases short, with 14 bases between. This CDR3 reads CASSRLGKGTEAFF. The CDR3 DNA reads TGTGCCAGCAGTCGGCTGGGAAAGGGCACTGAAGCTTTCTTT.

This clonotype was counted many times. The CDR3 protein is CATSLHDRGGGDTQYF. CDR3 sequence (DNA): TGTGCCACCAGTCTACACGACAGGGGGGGAGGAGATACGCAGTATTTT. The V and J genes are TRBV24-1 and TRBJ2-3, with 9 bases aligning to TRBD1. The V gene end was trimmed by 6 bases and the J gene end by 5 bases; junction bases not matched to a gene: 11. Germline V gene data show CDR1 as KGHDR and CDR2 as SFDVKD. The CDR3 runs 16 residues.

This clonotype turned up a few times. CDR3 sequence (DNA): TGTGCCAGCACCCCTAATGGACAGGGGAGGAGCGAGCAGTACTTC. This codes for CASTPNGQGRSEQYF. The gene calls are TRBV5-6 and TRBJ2-7; 9 bases are a match to TRBD1. Trimming took 6 bases from V and 6 from J; bases not matched to a gene: 13. CDR3 length: 15 amino acids. Germline V gene lookup returns CDR1 SGHDT and CDR2 YYEEEE.

This chain connects TRBV11-2 to TRBJ2-5, with TRBD2 matching over 15 bases. CDR3 length equals 19 residues. With V trimmed by 5 bases and J by 2 bases, 12 bases remained unmatched. CDR1 and CDR2 from the germline V gene are SGHAT and FQNNGV. The CDR3 is CASSAVPGLAGGKQETQYF. In DNA, the CDR3 is TGTGCCAGCAGCGCGGTACCGGGACTAGCGGGAGGAAAGCAAGAGACCCAGTACTTC.

V gene TRBV20-1 combines with J gene TRBJ2-1; 11 nucleotides line up with TRBD2. Germline CDR1 is DFQATT and CDR2 is SNEGSKA (reference sequence). V lost 2 bases and J lost 6; bases outside the gene matches: 3. The CDR3 sequence is 14 residues long. In nucleotides, the CDR3 is TGCAGTGCTAGAAGACTAGCGGGGTCCAATGAGCAGTTCTTC. It translates to CSARRLAGSNEQFF.

There are many counts of this clonotype. The genes are TRBV7-2 and TRBJ1-1; D is unclear. The CDR3 is 14 amino acids. The germline V gene encodes CDR1 SGHTA and CDR2 FQGNSA. The V gene lost 5 bases and the J gene lost 1 base, with 11 bases spanning the gap. In DNA, the CDR3 is TGTGCCAGCAGCCTAAGGAGAGGGAACACTGAAGCTTTCTTT. Translated, it gives CASSLRRGNTEAFF.

The chain employs TRBV7-9 and TRBJ2-7; D not resolved. The V end was cut by 4 bases, the J end by 4 bases, with 11 bases between. The germline CDR1 and CDR2 sequences are SEHNR and FQNEAQ (reference sequence). The CDR3 is 13 amino acids. CDR3 amino acids: CASSYPHGYEQYF. DNA of the CDR3: TGTGCCAGCAGCTACCCTCACGGTTACGAGCAGTACTTC.

This clonotype has just a few counts. The gene calls are TRBV24-1 and TRBJ2-2, with D possibly TRBD2 on 6 matching bases. This CDR3 comprises 14 residues. Germline loops: CDR1 KGHDR, CDR2 SFDVKD. Between the trimmed V and J ends, which lost 3 bases and 6 bases, there was a span of 10 bases. The CDR3 protein is CATSDGRRAGELFF. CDR3 sequence (DNA): TGTGCCACCAGTGATGGCCGGAGGGCCGGGGAGCTGTTTTTT.

This clonotype was detected only a few times. V is TRBV5-1 and J is TRBJ1-2; 12 nucleotides match TRBD1. Germline-derived CDR1 and CDR2 are SGHRS and YFSETQ. The J segment lost 7 bases and the V segment lost 4 bases, leaving 8 bases of the junction unmatched. This CDR3 is 15 amino acids long. CDR3 in amino acids: CASSQPGQGASGYTF. Written as DNA, the CDR3 is TGCGCCAGCAGCCAACCGGGACAGGGGGCCTCTGGCTACACCTTC.

V and J are TRBV11-1 and TRBJ1-1; TRBD1 matches 11 bases. V was pared by 5 bases and J by 2 bases, with 19 bases of the junction left unmatched. Germline lookup yields CDR1 SGHAT and CDR2 FQDESV (reference sequence). CDR3 length: 20 amino acids. DNA of the CDR3: TGTGCCAGCAGCCCCCACATTCCGGGACAGGGGGTTCGTGATAACACTGAAGCTTTCTTT. Translating gives CASSPHIPGQGVRDNTEAFF.

The V and J genes are TRBV3-1 and TRBJ2-7; D not resolved. Germline lookup yields CDR1 LGHDT and CDR2 YNNKEL (reference sequence). V lost 5 bases, J lost 2 bases, and 7 bases lay in between. CDR3 length: 12 residues. The CDR3 spells CASSGEAYEQYF. The CDR3 nucleotides read TGTGCCAGCAGCGGGGAAGCCTACGAGCAGTACTTC.

The chain recombines TRBV12-3 or TRBV12-4 with TRBJ2-2; D possibly uses TRBD1 or TRBD2 (7 bases each). V shed 4 bases and J shed 3 bases, with 18 bases lying between them. CDR3 length: 17 amino acids. The CDR3 nucleotides read TGTGCCAGCAGTTCCACCCCTGGGAGGGGGCACACCGGGGAGCTGTTTTTT. It is translated as CASSSTPGRGHTGELFF.

This clonotype showed up just a few times. V is TRBV9 and J is TRBJ2-7, with 7 bases lining up with TRBD1. With 0 bases clipped from V and 2 bases from J, the junction kept 5 bases outside the gene matches. In germline, CDR1 is SGDLS, CDR2 YYNGEE. CDR3 length equals 15 residues. The CDR3 sequence is CASSVDLGQPYEQYF. The CDR3 nucleotides read TGTGCCAGCAGCGTAGATTTGGGACAGCCCTACGAGCAGTACTTC.

V is TRBV24-1 and J is TRBJ2-1, with 10 bases aligning to TRBD2. The J segment lost 6 bases and the V segment lost 4 bases, leaving 8 bases of the junction unmatched. The CDR3 runs to 16 residues. CDR1 and CDR2 (germline): KGHDR, SFDVKD. The CDR3 protein is CATSDPSGRALNEQFF. The CDR3 DNA is TGTGCCACCAGTGACCCCAGCGGGAGGGCCCTCAATGAGCAGTTCTTC.

In its sample, this clonotype was seen many times. The chain employs TRBV29-1 and TRBJ1-1; D is perhaps TRBD1 (6 bases). This CDR3 contains 13 residues. Germline V gene sequence: CDR1 SQVTM, CDR2 ANQGSEA. Trimming took 7 bases from V and 3 from J, leaving 15 bases between them. CDR3 nucleotides: TGCAGCGCCAACAGGGAGGCGGACACTGAAGCTTTCTTT. This translates into CSANREADTEAFF.

The V gene is TRBV20-1, the J gene TRBJ1-1, with 10 bases aligning to TRBD1. After removal of 3 bases from V and 12 bases from J, the junction contained 10 bases not matched to a gene. The CDR3 consists of 13 residues. Germline lookup yields CDR1 DFQATT and CDR2 SNEGSKA (reference sequence). DNA of the CDR3: TGCAGTGCTAGGGTACGACAGGGGGCTCATACTTTCTTT. This gives the protein CSARVRQGAHTFF.

This clonotype turned up a few times. The CDR3 spells CASSKRGAEAFF. The CDR3 bases are TGTGCCAGCAGTAAGAGGGGTGCCGAAGCTTTCTTT. The chain has TRBV5-8 and TRBJ1-1; TRBD1 might be the D (5 bases). V lost 5 bases to trimming and J lost 8 bases, with 13 bases between them. The CDR3 covers 12 residues. The germline gives CDR1 SGHTS, CDR2 YDEGEE. Variable domain in full (rest from reference TRBV5-8 and TRBJ1-1): EAGVTQSPTHLIKTRGQQATLRCSPISGHTSVYWYQQALGLGLQFLLWYDEGEERNRGNFPPRFSGRQFPNYSSELNVNALELEDSALYLCASSKRGAEAFFGQGTRLTVV.

This clonotype appeared a few times. V usage is TRBV5-1 and J usage is TRBJ2-1; a weak D match, TRBD2 (6 bases). The V end was cut by 4 bases, the J end by 2 bases, with 10 bases between. CDR1 is SGHRS and CDR2 is YFSETQ in the germline V gene. There are 14 residues in the CDR3. The CDR3 DNA is TGCGCCAGCAGCCCCGGGAGTACCTACAATGAGCAGTTCTTC. Translating it yields CASSPGSTYNEQFF.

This clonotype was detected ten times or more. The chain combines TRBV5-1 with TRBJ1-3, with 7 bases identical to TRBD1. Trimming at V came to 3 bases and at J to 0 bases, leaving 3 bases not matched to a gene. CDR3 length: 15 amino acids. Germline CDR1 is SGHRS and CDR2 is YFSETQ. The CDR3 sequence is CASSSGTASGNTIYF. The CDR3 DNA sequence: TGCGCCAGCAGCTCCGGGACAGCCTCTGGAAACACCATATATTTT.

The chain couples TRBV3-1 to TRBJ1-5, with a possible D match to TRBD1 (6 bases). V lost 0 bases, J lost 11 bases, and 11 bases lay in between. The CDR3 extends over 13 amino acids. Germline loops: CDR1 LGHDT, CDR2 YNNKEL (reference sequence). In DNA form, the CDR3 reads TGTGCCAGCAGCCAAGATACGGACAGTACCCAGCATTTT. It specifies CASSQDTDSTQHF.

The V call is TRBV3-1, the J call TRBJ2-1; 7 positions agree with TRBD1. The CDR3 spans 17 residues. V gave up 2 bases and J gave up 7 bases; unmatched junction bases: 14. CDR1 and CDR2 from the germline V gene are LGHDT and YNNKEL (reference sequence). CDR3 amino acids: CASSQTVSQGERNEQFF. DNA for the CDR3: TGTGCCAGCAGCCAAACCGTATCCCAGGGGGAGAGAAATGAGCAGTTCTTC.